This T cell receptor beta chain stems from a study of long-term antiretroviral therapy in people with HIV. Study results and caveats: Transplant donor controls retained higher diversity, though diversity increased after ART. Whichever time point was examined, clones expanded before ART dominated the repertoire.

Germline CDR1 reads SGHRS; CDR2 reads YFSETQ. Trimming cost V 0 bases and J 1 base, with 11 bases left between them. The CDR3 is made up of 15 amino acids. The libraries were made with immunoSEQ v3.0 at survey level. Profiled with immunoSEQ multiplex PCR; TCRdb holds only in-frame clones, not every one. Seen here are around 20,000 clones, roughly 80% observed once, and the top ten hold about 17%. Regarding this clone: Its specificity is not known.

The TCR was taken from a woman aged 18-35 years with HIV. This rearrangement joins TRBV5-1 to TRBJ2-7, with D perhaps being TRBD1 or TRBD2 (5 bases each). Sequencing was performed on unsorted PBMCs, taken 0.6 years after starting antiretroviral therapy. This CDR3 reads CASSLAGTRSYEQYF. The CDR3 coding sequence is TGCGCCAGCAGCTTGGCGGGGACGAGATCCTACGAGCAGTACTTC.